The T cell receptor (beta chain) under discussion was sequenced for a study of somatic mutations in cytotoxic T cells in rheumatoid arthritis. Study details: Patients had approximately 33 ml EDTA blood drawn right after diagnosis, before any treatment.

Authors' processing steps: Patient CD8+ clones larger than 1% rarely matched published virus-specific TCRB sequences. Only in-frame clones appear in the TCRdb table, and some are missing; sequencing was by immunoSEQ multiplex PCR. The V and J calls and the clone size are those of that table, but D and trimming were determined from the DNA. The table has tens of thousands of clones, more than 75% seen once. Germline V gene lookup returns CDR1 LNHDA and CDR2 SQIVND (reference sequence). There are 21 residues in the CDR3. The V and J ends lost 4 bases and 6 bases, in that order; junction bases with no gene match: 18. Isolation of the CD4+ and CD8+ populations was accomplished via positive magnetic bead selection, with purity assessed by flow cytometry.

The chain couples TRBV19 to TRBJ2-1; 16 bases agree with TRBD2. The clonotype comes from an adult with rheumatoid arthritis. Sequences were obtained from CD8+ T cells sorted from blood. The CDR3 loop is CASSTVPPGLAGGPNPNEQFF. CDR3 sequence (DNA): TGTGCCAGTAGTACCGTCCCTCCGGGACTAGCGGGAGGGCCAAATCCCAATGAGCAGTTCTTC. The entire variable domain, with the rest obtained from reference TRBV19 and TRBJ2-1, is as follows: DGGITQSPKYLFRKEGQNVTLSCEQNLNHDAMYWYRQDPGQGLRLIYYSQIVNDFQKGDIAEGYSVSREKKESFPLTVTSAQKNPTAFYLCASSTVPPGLAGGPNPNEQFFGPGTRLTVL.